The 2 T cell receptor beta chains in this list originate from one sample, sequenced in a study of CD8+ T cells in alopecia areata. Sequencing used cDNA as its template, made by extracting RNA and reverse transcribing it. This table comes from immunoSEQ multiplex PCR, and its TCRdb copy is limited to in-frame clones, with some not included. Reported are some 110,000 clones, none seen only once; the ten largest carry roughly 21%. The sample consisted of lesional skin. The receptors were sampled from a C3H/HeJ mouse with alopecia areata. Strain MHC haplotype: H2-k.

This clone came up a few times. All gene names here are mouse names. The read is 4 residues too short to cover the CDR3 end, so that end is filled in from the germline J gene. This chain connects TRBV1 to TRBJ2-1; 9 bases map to TRBD1. The junction had 3 bases not matched to a gene; V was cut back by 1 base and J by 5 bases. This CDR3 has 15 residues. Germline V CDR1 and CDR2: NSQYPW, LRSPGD (reference sequence). CDR3 residues: CTCSAGTGVNAEQFF. CDR3 DNA (partial): TGCACCTGCAGTGCAGGGACAGGGGTAAATGCT.

This clone was detected a few times. Each gene name is a mouse one. The read terminates 4 residues before the CDR3 end, so the remaining end is supplied by the germline J gene. The chain combines TRBV13-1 with TRBJ2-2, with D perhaps matching TRBD1 (5 bases). Trimming pared 2 bases from V and 3 bases from J, leaving 8 bases between. CDR3 length: 14 amino acids. CDR1 NSHNY and CDR2 SYGAGN come from the germline V gene. The sequenced part of the CDR3 DNA is TGTGCCAGCAGTGAGAGGGGAGACACCGGG. Translated: CASSERGDTG. The whole CDR3 region reads CASSERGDTGQLYF.